These T cell receptor beta chains were read from a single sample in a study of T cells after posttransplantation cyclophosphamide. Method: immunoSEQ multiplex PCR; TCRdb's copy keeps in-frame clones and lacks some. The sample has about 31,000 clones; under 95% are singletons. The sample taken for sequencing was naive CD4+ T cells sorted from PBMCs. Source of these receptors: a woman in her fifties or sixties in good health, CMV-negative, and a related stem cell transplant donor. Both conserved end residues are part of each CDR3. D genes are given only for firm matches. Expanded clones are given a class, and other clones once, few, many or no size at all.

NA,TRBV6-6,TRBJ1-1,NA,TGTGCCAGCAGTTCCGTATTTGAAGCTTTCTTT,CASSSVFEAFF
NA,TRBV28,TRBJ2-5,TRBD1,TGTGCCAGCAGACAACCAGGGGGCGGGCCCTACTTC,CASRQPGGGPYF
NA,TRBV14,TRBJ2-3,NA,TGTGCCAGCGGTTTCGGGGAAGGGACAGATACGCAGTATTTT,CASGFGEGTDTQYF
NA,TRBV9,TRBJ1-2,TRBD1,TGTGCCAGCAGCGTAGAACCAGGGGGAGGCTATGGCTACACCTTC,CASSVEPGGGYGYTF
once,TRBV5-5,TRBJ1-6,TRBD1,TGTGCCAGCAGCTTGGGTGGGACAGGCAATTCACCCCTCCACTTT,CASSLGGTGNSPLHF
NA,TRBV6-1,TRBJ1-5,NA,TGTGCCAGCAGTGTGTTCAGGGGTCCAAGCAATCAGCCCCAGCATTTT,CASSVFRGPSNQPQHF
NA,TRBV7-2,TRBJ2-2,NA,TGTGCCAGCAGCTTAAGCGGTAACACCGGGGAGCTGTTTTTT,CASSLSGNTGELFF
NA,TRBV19,TRBJ2-1,TRBD1,TGTGCCAGTAGCCTCGGACAGGGTCGGGATGAGCAGTTCTTC,CASSLGQGRDEQFF
NA,TRBV30,TRBJ2-2,NA,TGTGCCTGGAGTCGAAGGGGCGCGAACACCGGGGAGCTGTTTTTT,CAWSRRGANTGELFF
once,TRBV5-1,TRBJ1-2,NA,TGCGCCAGCAGCCGGACAGAGACTAACTATGGCTACACCTTC,CASSRTETNYGYTF
NA,TRBV5-1,TRBJ2-3,NA,TGCGCCAGCAGCTTTGGGGTTGGCGGGAGCACAGATACGCAGTATTTT,CASSFGVGGSTDTQYF
once,TRBV7-2,TRBJ2-5,NA,TGTGCCAGCAGCTTGAGGACAGCGGGGCTCCAAGAGACCCAGTACTTC,CASSLRTAGLQETQYF
NA,TRBV6-1,TRBJ2-1,TRBD2,TGTGCCAGCAGTGCTTCCTTAGCGGGAGGGCCCTACAATGAGCAGTTCTTC,CASSASLAGGPYNEQFF
NA,TRBV4-2,TRBJ2-3,TRBD2,TGTGCCAGCAGCCAAGAGGGGACTAGCGGGAGTGGGACAGATACGCAGTATTTT,CASSQEGTSGSGTDTQYF
NA,TRBV7-2,TRBJ2-1,NA,TGTGCCAGCAGCTTGAGTGGTATCCAACACAATGAGCAGTTCTTC,CASSLSGIQHNEQFF
NA,TRBV6-1,TRBJ2-7,NA,TGTGCCAGCAGTGACCACAGGGTCCTCTCCTACGAGCAGTACTTC,CASSDHRVLSYEQYF
NA,TRBV28,TRBJ2-5,TRBD2,TGTGCCAGCAGTTTCGGTCTAGCGGGAGGGCAAGAGACCCAGTACTTC,CASSFGLAGGQETQYF
NA,TRBV7-9,TRBJ2-2,TRBD2,TGTGCCAGCAGCCCGGGACTAGCGGGGGGGCTCACCGGGGAGCTGTTTTTT,CASSPGLAGGLTGELFF
NA,TRBV10-3,TRBJ1-2,TRBD1,TGTGCCATTCGACAGGGGGTGGGGTATGGCTACACCTTC,CAIRQGVGYGYTF
once,TRBV29-1,TRBJ2-1,TRBD2,TGCAGCGTACGGACTAGCGGACCTAATGAGCAGTTCTTC,CSVRTSGPNEQFF
NA,TRBV28,TRBJ2-3,NA,TGTGCCAGCAGTTTGGGAAGCGGAGGCACAGATACGCAGTATTTT,CASSLGSGGTDTQYF
NA,TRBV30,TRBJ1-6,NA,TGTGCCTGGGGACGGGAGCCGAGCTCCTATAATTCACCCCTCCACTTT,CAWGREPSSYNSPLHF
once,TRBV10-1,TRBJ2-7,NA,TGCGCCAGCAGATGGAAGCGCGCCTTCATGTCCCTCTACGAGCAGTACTTC,CASRWKRAFMSLYEQYF
NA,TRBV5-6,TRBJ1-6,TRBD1,TGTGCCAGCAGCCCACACCGGGACAGGGGATCACCCCTCCACTTT,CASSPHRDRGSPLHF
NA,TRBV10-3,TRBJ1-1,TRBD1,TGTGCCATCAGTGGGACAGGGGGTGGCACTGAAGCTTTCTTT,CAISGTGGGTEAFF
NA,TRBV5-1,TRBJ1-1,TRBD1,TGCGCCAGCAGCTTCACAGGGGATTGGCCTTTCTTT,CASSFTGDWPFF
NA,TRBV5-1,TRBJ2-2,TRBD1,TGCGCCGCTTCCGGGACAGGGGGTACCGGGGAGCTGTTTTTT,CAASGTGGTGELFF
NA,TRBV9,TRBJ2-7,TRBD2,TGTGCCAGCAGCGCACTAGCGGGGCCCTCCTACGAGCAGTACTTC,CASSALAGPSYEQYF
NA,TRBV19,TRBJ2-7,TRBD2,TGTGCCAGTAGTACCGGATATAGACTAGCGGGAGACGAGCAGTACTTC,CASSTGYRLAGDEQYF
NA,TRBV19,TRBJ1-5,NA,TGTGCCAGTAAAAAGGACAGCTATAGCAATCAGCCCCAGCATTTT,CASKKDSYSNQPQHF
NA,TRBV5-1,TRBJ2-2,TRBD2,TGCGCCAGCAGCTTACTAGCGGGTTCGAACACCGGGGAGCTGTTTTTT,CASSLLAGSNTGELFF
NA,TRBV19,TRBJ1-2,TRBD1,TGTGCCAGTAGTGCCGGACAGGGGTCCCCTTCTAACTATGGCTACACCTTC,CASSAGQGSPSNYGYTF
NA,TRBV15,TRBJ1-2,TRBD1,TGTGCCACCAGCAGGGGACAGCTGACTAGCTATGGCTACACCTTC,CATSRGQLTSYGYTF
NA,TRBV14,TRBJ2-5,NA,TGTGCCAGCAGCTACTGGAGGGAGACCCAGTACTTC,CASSYWRETQYF
NA,TRBV21-1,TRBJ1-5,NA,TGTGCCAGCACCGACAGGGGGCGAGAGGGCAATCAGCCCCAGCATTTT,CASTDRGREGNQPQHF
NA,TRBV28,TRBJ2-5,NA,TGTGCCAGCAGAGGGGACTTTGTACAAGAGACCCAGTACTTC,CASRGDFVQETQYF
NA,TRBV4-2,TRBJ2-7,NA,TGTGCCAGCAGCCAAGTCCCCCAGGAGGGGGAGCAGTACTTC,CASSQVPQEGEQYF
NA,TRBV10-1,TRBJ1-1,NA,TGCGCCAGCAGTGAAGGAGGGGCCGGAATTATGAACACTGAAGCTTTCTTT,CASSEGGAGIMNTEAFF
few,TRBV7-9,TRBJ2-2,NA,TGTGCCAGCAGCTGGCAGGGATTCACCGGGGAGCTGTTTTTT,CASSWQGFTGELFF
once,TRBV11-2,TRBJ2-7,TRBD1,TGTGCCAGCAGCTCTCGGCAGGGGGCTAATGAGCAGTACTTC,CASSSRQGANEQYF
once,TRBV14,TRBJ1-6,NA,TGTGCCAGCAGCCCAGCAGGGTCCTATAATTCACCCCTCCACTTT,CASSPAGSYNSPLHF
NA,TRBV30,TRBJ1-2,TRBD1,TGTGCCTGGAGAAATCAGGGGGAGTATGGCTACACCTTC,CAWRNQGEYGYTF
few,TRBV19,TRBJ1-2,NA,TGTGCCAGTAGTATCACAAAGAACTATGGCTACACCTTC,CASSITKNYGYTF
NA,TRBV28,TRBJ1-3,NA,TGTGCCAGCAGACTGGGTACCGCGGATCGATACTCTGGAAACACCATATATTTT,CASRLGTADRYSGNTIYF
few,TRBV30,TRBJ1-2,NA,TGTGCTTCCGCCCCCGGGGGTGCTACATCCTATGGCTACACCTTC,CASAPGGATSYGYTF